The clone carrying this TCR beta chain was counted only a few times. No antigen is known for it. TCRdb re-called the 5' RACE reads through MiXCR, storing one row per CDR3 protein. The profile shows roughly 570,000 distinct CDR3 sequences, roughly 9.5% of them singletons. The sample originates from a study of identical twins. Findings of the study overall: Weaker excess twin sharing was observed in beta out-of-frame sequences.

V lost 3 bases, J lost 6 bases, and 14 bases stayed unmatched. The CDR3 consists of 17 residues. This sample was also put to use in a study of yellow fever vaccine responses in identical twins.

The clonotype originates from a woman aged 18-29 years in good health. V is TRBV12-3 or TRBV12-4 and J is TRBJ2-7; 10 nucleotides line up with TRBD2. The material sequenced was PBMCs. The CDR3 DNA follows: TGTGCCAGCAGTTTGCTCCCTAGCGGGAGACGAGGCATCGAGCAGTACTTC. This sequence encodes CASSLLPSGRRGIEQYF.